The 11 T cell receptor beta chains listed next were all sequenced from one sample in a study of PD-1 blockade in mismatch repair-deficient tumors. Measured with immunoSEQ multiplex PCR; TCRdb has only the in-frame clones, and not every one. The profile covers 80,000 to 130,000 clones, with approximately 83% appearing a single time and 6.3% taken by the ten largest. The specimen comprised peripheral blood, sampled 30 to 36 weeks after starting pembrolizumab. The receptors stem from an adult with mismatch repair-deficient cancer.

CDR3 nucleotide sequence: TGTGCCAGCAGTGATTTGGGTTGGGGGATGGAGGGCTACACCTTC. Its translation is CASSDLGWGMEGYTF. V gene TRBV25-1 combines with J gene TRBJ1-2; D may be TRBD1 (5 bases). This CDR3 contains 15 residues. The V and J ends lost 3 bases and 8 bases respectively, with 19 bases between them. The V gene's germline CDR1 is MGHDK and CDR2 SYGVNS.

The table lists this clone with a few counts. The genes are TRBV6-6 and TRBJ2-7, with D tentatively TRBD1 (6 bases). The V end lost 2 bases, the J end lost 6 bases, and 8 bases lay between the germline ends. The CDR3 spans 12 residues. In germline, CDR1 is MNHNY, CDR2 SVGAGI (reference sequence). The CDR3, as DNA: TGTGCCAGCAGTTACGGACAGTCCGAGCAGTACTTC. Amino acid sequence: CASSYGQSEQYF.

The chain carries TRBV5-6 and TRBJ2-1, with TRBD2 identical over 10 bases. With V trimmed by 4 bases and J by 8 bases, 12 bases remained unmatched. There are 16 residues in the CDR3. Germline V gives CDR1 SGHDT, CDR2 YYEEEE. The CDR3 region has the DNA TGTGCCAGCAGCCCTGGCTGGGCTAGCGGGGGCCATGAGCAGTTCTTC. Translation gives CASSPGWASGGHEQFF.

The gene calls are TRBV7-6 and TRBJ2-1, with D perhaps matching TRBD1 (5 bases). Germline values: CDR1 SGHVS, CDR2 FNYEAQ. Trimming cost V 2 bases and J 0 bases, with 14 bases left between them. CDR3 size: 17 residues. CDR3 bases: TGTGCCAGCAGCTTATCGTTCGTGACAGCCTCCTACAATGAGCAGTTCTTC. Its protein is CASSLSFVTASYNEQFF.

The CDR3 sequence: CASRQGNTEAFF. The CDR3 nucleotides read TGTGCCAGCCGACAGGGGAACACTGAAGCTTTCTTT. J is TRBJ1-1 and V is TRBV7-9; 7 nucleotides line up with TRBD1. This CDR3 has 12 residues. CDR1 is SEHNR, CDR2 FQNEAQ, per germline (reference sequence). J was trimmed by 1 base and V by 8 bases; bases with no gene match: 1.

This rearrangement joins TRBV5-1 to TRBJ2-1; D is uncertain. V was clipped by 2 bases and J by 0 bases, with 9 bases between them. The CDR3 covers 15 residues. CDR1 is SGHRS and CDR2 is YFSETQ in the germline V gene. The CDR3 coding sequence is TGCGCCAGCAGCTTAGGACCAAGCTCCTACAATGAGCAGTTCTTC. The encoded protein is CASSLGPSSYNEQFF.

The chain employs TRBV5-6 and TRBJ1-2, with D unclear. The CDR3 has 13 residues. CDR1 and CDR2 (germline): SGHDT, YYEEEE. The V end lost 0 bases, the J end lost 7 bases, and 10 bases lay between the germline ends. The CDR3 reads CASSLGTAPGYTF. In nucleotides, the CDR3 is TGTGCCAGCAGCTTGGGGACCGCACCTGGCTACACCTTC. Combining the CDR3 with reference TRBV5-6 and TRBJ1-2 gives the whole variable domain DAGVTQSPTHLIKTRGQQVTLRCSPKSGHDTVSWYQQALGQGPQFIFQYYEEEERQRGNFPDRFSGHQFPNYSSELNVNALLLGDSALYLCASSLGTAPGYTFGSGTRLTVV.

The rearrangement uses TRBV28 and TRBJ2-3; 10 nucleotides match TRBD2. Germline V CDR1 and CDR2: MDHEN, SYDVKM. The trim removed 2 bases at V and 7 bases at J, leaving 6 bases unmatched. The CDR3 covers 15 residues. CDR3 protein: CASSLLAGAVYTQYF. DNA for the CDR3: TGTGCCAGCAGTTTACTAGCGGGAGCTGTATATACGCAGTATTTT.

This rearrangement joins TRBV2 to TRBJ1-1; D unresolved. Per the germline V gene, CDR1 is SNHLY and CDR2 is FYNNEI. This CDR3 has 13 amino acids. Trimming removed 3 bases at V and 1 base at J, with 6 bases between. As DNA, the CDR3 is TGTGCCAGCAGTGATACCCAGAACACTGAAGCTTTCTTT. Its translation is CASSDTQNTEAFF. Complete variable domain (other parts from reference TRBV2 and TRBJ1-1): EPEVTQTPSHQVTQMGQEVILRCVPISNHLYFYWYRQILGQKVEFLVSFYNNEISEKSEIFDDQFSVERPDGSNFTLKIRSTKLEDSAMYFCASSDTQNTEAFFGQGTRLTVV.

This clone was picked up a small number of times. The chain carries TRBV29-1 and TRBJ2-1; TRBD2 aligns across 7 bases. Germline V gives CDR1 SQVTM, CDR2 ANQGSEA. CDR3 size: 13 residues. V lost 8 bases, J lost 9 bases, and 13 bases stayed unmatched. The CDR3 bases are TGCAGCCTTCAGCGGGATAGCTCGGCTGAGCAGTTCTTC. Protein product: CSLQRDSSAEQFF.

The chain uses TRBV19 and TRBJ1-2, with D unresolved. The V gene's germline CDR1 is LNHDA and CDR2 SQIVND (reference sequence). V was trimmed by 5 bases and J by 1 base, leaving 8 bases between them. The CDR3 runs 13 residues. The CDR3 loop reads CASSYGVNYGYTF. As DNA, the CDR3 is TGTGCCAGTAGTTACGGGGTTAACTATGGCTACACCTTC.